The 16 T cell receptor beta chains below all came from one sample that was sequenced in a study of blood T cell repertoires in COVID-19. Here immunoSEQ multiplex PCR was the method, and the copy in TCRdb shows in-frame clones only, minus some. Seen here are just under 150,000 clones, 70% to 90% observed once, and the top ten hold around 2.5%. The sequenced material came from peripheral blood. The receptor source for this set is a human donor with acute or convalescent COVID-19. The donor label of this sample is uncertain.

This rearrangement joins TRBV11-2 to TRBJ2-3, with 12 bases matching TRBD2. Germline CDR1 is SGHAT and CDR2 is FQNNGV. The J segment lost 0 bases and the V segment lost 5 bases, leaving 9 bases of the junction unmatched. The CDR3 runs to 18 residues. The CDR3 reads CASSGRTSGATSTDTQYF. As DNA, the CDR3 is TGTGCCAGCAGCGGCCGGACTAGCGGGGCCACTAGCACAGATACGCAGTATTTT.

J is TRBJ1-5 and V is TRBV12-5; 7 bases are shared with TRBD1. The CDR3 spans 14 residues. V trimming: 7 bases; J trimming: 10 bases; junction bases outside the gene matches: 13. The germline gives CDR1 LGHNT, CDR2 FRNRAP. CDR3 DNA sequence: TGTGCTAGTGTTCGACAGGGCGCCTCTTTTCCCCAGCATTTT. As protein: CASVRQGASFPQHF. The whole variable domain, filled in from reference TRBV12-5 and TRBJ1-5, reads DARVTQTPRHKVTEMGQEVTMRCQPILGHNTVFWYRQTMMQGLELLAYFRNRAPLDDSGMPKDRFSAEMPDATLATLKIQPSEPRDSAVYFCASVRQGASFPQHFGDGTRLSIL.

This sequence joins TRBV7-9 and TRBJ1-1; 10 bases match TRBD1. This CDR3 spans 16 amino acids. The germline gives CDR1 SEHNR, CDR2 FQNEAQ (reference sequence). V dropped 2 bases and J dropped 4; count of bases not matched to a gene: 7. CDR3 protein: CASSLKTGGRITEAFF. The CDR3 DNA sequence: TGTGCCAGCAGCTTAAAGACAGGGGGCAGGATCACTGAAGCTTTCTTT.

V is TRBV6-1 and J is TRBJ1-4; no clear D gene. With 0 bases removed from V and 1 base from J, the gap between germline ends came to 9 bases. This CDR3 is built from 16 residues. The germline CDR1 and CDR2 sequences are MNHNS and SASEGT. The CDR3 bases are TGTGCCAGCAGTGAAGCGCTCCCGCGAACTAATGAAAAACTGTTTTTT. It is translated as CASSEALPRTNEKLFF.

For the CDR3, the DNA is TGTGCCAGCAGTTTTCTAAACTATGGCTACACCTTC. As protein: CASSFLNYGYTF. This chain links TRBV12-3 or TRBV12-4 with TRBJ1-2; D not resolved. V was clipped by 3 bases and J by 2 bases, with 4 bases between them. This CDR3 comprises 12 residues.

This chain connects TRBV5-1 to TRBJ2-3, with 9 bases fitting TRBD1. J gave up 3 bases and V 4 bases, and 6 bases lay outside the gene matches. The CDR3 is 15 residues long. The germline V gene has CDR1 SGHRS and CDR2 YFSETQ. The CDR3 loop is CASSPGTGKTDTQYF. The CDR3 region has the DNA TGCGCCAGCAGCCCCGGGACAGGGAAGACAGATACGCAGTATTTT.

The CDR3 DNA sequence: TGTGCCAGCAGCCAAGAAGCATGGACAGGGGCCTACGAGCAGTACTTC. Amino acid sequence: CASSQEAWTGAYEQYF. The chain uses TRBV14 and TRBJ2-7; 9 nucleotides agree with TRBD1. Unmatched junction bases numbered 5, after V lost 0 bases and J lost 2 bases. Germline loops: CDR1 SGHDN, CDR2 FVKESK. The CDR3 spans 16 residues.

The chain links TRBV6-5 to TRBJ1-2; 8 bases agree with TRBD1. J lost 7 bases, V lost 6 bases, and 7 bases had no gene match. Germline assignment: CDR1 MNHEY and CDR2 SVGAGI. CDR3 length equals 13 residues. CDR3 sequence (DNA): TGTGCCAGCAGGACAGGGGCCTCAGGTGGCTACACCTTC. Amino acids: CASRTGASGGYTF.

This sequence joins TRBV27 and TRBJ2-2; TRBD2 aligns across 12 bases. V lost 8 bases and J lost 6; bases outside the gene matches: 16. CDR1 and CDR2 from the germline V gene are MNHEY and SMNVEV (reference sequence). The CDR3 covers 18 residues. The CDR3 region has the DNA TGTGCCAGCTCATGGGGGGCTAGCGGGAGGGGGAAGGCCGGGGAGCTGTTTTTT. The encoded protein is CASSWGASGRGKAGELFF.

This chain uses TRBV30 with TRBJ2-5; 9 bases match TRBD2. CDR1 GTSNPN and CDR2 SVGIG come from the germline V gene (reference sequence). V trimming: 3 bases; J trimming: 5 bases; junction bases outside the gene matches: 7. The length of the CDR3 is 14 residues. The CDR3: CAWSPLSGGETQYF. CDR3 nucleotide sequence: TGTGCCTGGAGCCCCTTAAGCGGGGGGGAGACCCAGTACTTC.

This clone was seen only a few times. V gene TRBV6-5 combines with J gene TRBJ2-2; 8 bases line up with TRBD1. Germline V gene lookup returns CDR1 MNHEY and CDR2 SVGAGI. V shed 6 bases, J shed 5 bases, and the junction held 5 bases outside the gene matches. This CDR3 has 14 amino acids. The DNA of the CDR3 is TGTGCCAGCAGACTATACAGGGGGACCGGGGAGCTGTTTTTT. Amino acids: CASRLYRGTGELFF.

The DNA for the CDR3 is TGCGCCAGCAGCCAAGGGGGGGGCAGGGCGGCCTACGAGCAGTACTTC. Translation gives CASSQGGGRAAYEQYF. This sequence joins TRBV4-1 and TRBJ2-7; D may be TRBD2 (7 bases). This CDR3 has 16 amino acids. Germline CDR1 and CDR2: MGHRA and YSYEKL. V lost 1 base and J lost 2, with 15 bases in between.

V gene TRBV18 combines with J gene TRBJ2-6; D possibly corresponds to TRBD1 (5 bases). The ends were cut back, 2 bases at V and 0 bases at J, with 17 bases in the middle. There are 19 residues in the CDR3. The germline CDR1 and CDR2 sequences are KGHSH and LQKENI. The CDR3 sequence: CASSPKQQAMSSGANVLTF. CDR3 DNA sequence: TGTGCCAGCTCACCAAAGCAACAGGCGATGAGCTCTGGGGCCAACGTCCTGACTTTC.

CDR3 DNA: TGTGCCAGCAGCCGAGCGGATCAGCCCCAGCATTTT. Protein: CASSRADQPQHF. The gene calls are TRBV5-8 and TRBJ1-5; D gene unclear. V gave up 4 bases and J gave up 5 bases, with 7 bases separating them. Germline V gene data show CDR1 as SGHTS and CDR2 as YDEGEE. The CDR3 is 12 amino acids.

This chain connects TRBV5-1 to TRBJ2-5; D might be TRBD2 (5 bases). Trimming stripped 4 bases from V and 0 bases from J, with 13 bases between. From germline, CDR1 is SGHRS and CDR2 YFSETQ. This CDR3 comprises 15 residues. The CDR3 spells CASSLALGYQETQYF. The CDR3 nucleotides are TGCGCCAGCAGCCTAGCCCTGGGATACCAAGAGACCCAGTACTTC.

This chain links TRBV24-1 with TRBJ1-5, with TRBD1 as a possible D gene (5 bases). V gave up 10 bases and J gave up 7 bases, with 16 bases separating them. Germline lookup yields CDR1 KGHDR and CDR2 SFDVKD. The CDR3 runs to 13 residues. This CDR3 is CATRGGAGQPQHF. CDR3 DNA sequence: TGTGCCACAAGGGGTGGGGCCGGACAGCCCCAGCATTTT.